The 19 T cell receptor beta chains below all came from one sample that was sequenced in a study of blood T cell repertoires in COVID-19. Data came from immunoSEQ multiplex PCR; TCRdb stores just in-frame clones and leaves some out. The sample yields 84,000 or so clones, roughly 84% seen once. The sample consisted of peripheral blood. These receptors were collected from a man between 65 and 80 years old with acute or convalescent COVID-19.

The rearrangement joins TRBV5-6 to TRBJ1-5, with D possibly matching TRBD1 (5 bases). CDR1 and CDR2 from the germline V gene are SGHDT and YYEEEE. With 2 bases removed from V and 4 bases from J, the gap between germline ends came to 16 bases. CDR3 length: 16 residues. The CDR3 DNA reads as TGTGCCAGCAGCTTTGGGGGAGGCATCGCAAATCAGCCCCAGCATTTT. This gives the protein CASSFGGGIANQPQHF.

This clone was seen only a few times. This chain joins TRBV5-1 and TRBJ1-6; the D gene is possibly TRBD1 (6 bases). CDR1 SGHRS and CDR2 YFSETQ come from the germline V gene. Between the trimmed V and J ends, which lost 3 bases and 7 bases, there was a span of 8 bases. This CDR3 is built from 13 residues. Here the CDR3 DNA reads TGCGCCAGCAGCTCCGACAGGAATTCACCCCTCCACTTT. Its translation: CASSSDRNSPLHF. The full variable domain, with the rest looked up from reference TRBV5-1 and TRBJ1-6, is KAGVTQTPRYLIKTRGQQVTLSCSPISGHRSVSWYQQTPGQGLQFLFEYFSETQRNKGNFPGRFSGRQFSNSRSEMNVSTLELGDSALYLCASSSDRNSPLHFGNGTRLTVT.

The chain links TRBV28 to TRBJ1-2; 7 bases align to TRBD1. Trimming cost V 10 bases and J 8 bases; bases outside gene matches: 10. CDR1 is MDHEN and CDR2 is SYDVKM in the germline V gene. The CDR3 consists of 12 residues. This chain's CDR3 is CAIRDRQGGYTF. CDR3 bases: TGTGCCATCCGGGACCGACAGGGAGGCTACACCTTC.

V usage is TRBV5-1 and J usage is TRBJ1-2, with D uncertain. Germline values: CDR1 SGHRS, CDR2 YFSETQ. This CDR3 is 13 amino acids long. The ends were cut back, 3 bases at V and 4 bases at J, with 10 bases in the middle. The DNA of the CDR3 is TGCGCCAGCAGCTCCCCCCCCAGCTATGGCTACACCTTC. Translated: CASSSPPSYGYTF. Full variable domain (remainder filled in from reference TRBV5-1 and TRBJ1-2): KAGVTQTPRYLIKTRGQQVTLSCSPISGHRSVSWYQQTPGQGLQFLFEYFSETQRNKGNFPGRFSGRQFSNSRSEMNVSTLELGDSALYLCASSSPPSYGYTFGSGTRLTVV.

The rearrangement uses TRBV3-1 (or the pseudogene TRBV3-2) and TRBJ2-5, with D tentatively TRBD2 (7 bases). The CDR3 is 14 residues long. V was pared by 4 bases and J by 5 bases, with 14 bases between. Germline lookup yields CDR1 LGHDT and CDR2 YNNKEL (reference sequence). CDR3 nucleotide sequence: TGTGCCAGCAGCCCGGGGGGCTCGAGCGAGACCCAGTACTTC. Protein sequence: CASSPGGSSETQYF.

V gene TRBV13 combines with J gene TRBJ1-1; TRBD1 agrees at 7 bases. Looked up from germline, CDR1 is PRHDT and CDR2 is FYEKMQ (reference sequence). The CDR3 runs 15 residues. The J segment lost 1 base and the V segment lost 5 bases, leaving 7 bases of the junction unmatched. CDR3 DNA: TGTGCCAGCAGCCCTTGGACAGGCCCGAACACTGAAGCTTTCTTT. It encodes CASSPWTGPNTEAFF.

V usage is TRBV28 and J usage is TRBJ2-7, with a possible D match to TRBD2 (6 bases). The CDR3 spans 18 residues. The germline V and J ends were trimmed by 3 bases and 0 bases, with 21 bases remaining between them. The germline V gene has CDR1 MDHEN and CDR2 SYDVKM. The CDR3 DNA reads as TGTGCCAGCAGTTTCTTCACGCTGCGGGACGGGAGCTCCTACGAGCAGTACTTC. Its translation is CASSFFTLRDGSSYEQYF.

The chain employs TRBV11-3 and TRBJ1-5; tentative D call: TRBD1 (6 bases). The CDR3 has 16 amino acids. Germline V gene data show CDR1 as SGHNT and CDR2 as YENEEA. V was trimmed by 3 bases and J by 0 bases, leaving 12 bases between them. This chain's CDR3 is CASSFRGAFSNQPQHF. The CDR3 DNA reads as TGTGCCAGCAGCTTTCGGGGGGCCTTTAGCAATCAGCCCCAGCATTTT.

Note on this clone: Distinct nucleotide sequences in the sample also encode this CDR3. The chain has TRBV5-1 and TRBJ2-5; D gene unclear. Germline V gives CDR1 SGHRS, CDR2 YFSETQ. Between the trimmed V and J ends, which lost 0 bases and 3 bases, there was a span of 9 bases. This CDR3 comprises 14 residues. CDR3 sequence (DNA): TGCGCCAGCAGCTTGGGGGCAGGAAAAGAGACCCAGTACTTC. Translating it yields CASSLGAGKETQYF.

The chain links TRBV9 to TRBJ2-1; TRBD2 aligns across 9 bases. CDR1 and CDR2 from the germline V gene are SGDLS and YYNGEE. V was pared by 3 bases and J by 9 bases, with 10 bases of the junction left unmatched. This CDR3 spans 15 amino acids. The CDR3 DNA reads as TGTGCCAGCAGCGGACTAACCGGGACTAGCAGTGAGCAGTTCTTC. This sequence encodes CASSGLTGTSSEQFF.

The chain couples TRBV19 to TRBJ2-5; weak D call: TRBD2 (6 bases). The CDR3 loop spans 15 amino acids. The germline gives CDR1 LNHDA, CDR2 SQIVND (reference sequence). Trimming stripped 5 bases from V and 0 bases from J, with 13 bases between. CDR3 sequence: CASSFMAGNQETQYF. The CDR3 region has the DNA TGTGCCAGTAGTTTTATGGCGGGGAACCAAGAGACCCAGTACTTC.

This chain joins TRBV6-4 and TRBJ1-6; D is unresolved. This CDR3 contains 14 residues. Deletions cut 5 bases from V and 10 bases from J, with 15 bases between. Looked up from germline, CDR1 is MRHNA and CDR2 is SNTAGT. DNA of the CDR3: TGTGCCAGCAGTCTGGGAGTAGATGGGTCACCCCTCCACTTT. It specifies CASSLGVDGSPLHF.

This clone was observed once. The J gene is TRBJ1-2, the V gene TRBV10-3; 7 bases match TRBD1. The CDR3 covers 14 residues. CDR1 ENHRY and CDR2 SYGVKD come from the germline V gene. J gave up 0 bases and V 6 bases, and 4 bases lay outside the gene matches. The CDR3 protein is CAIRATGTNYGYTF. The CDR3 bases are TGTGCCATCAGGGCGACAGGGACTAACTATGGCTACACCTTC.

This clone has more than one count but fewer than ten. This rearrangement joins TRBV20-1 to TRBJ2-5, with D unclear. Germline-derived CDR1 and CDR2 are DFQATT and SNEGSKA (reference sequence). The CDR3 covers 12 residues. V dropped 3 bases and J dropped 4 bases, with 9 bases sitting between them. This CDR3 is CSASFGRETQYF. DNA of the CDR3: TGCAGTGCTAGTTTTGGGCGAGAGACCCAGTACTTC.

The chain combines TRBV13 with TRBJ1-1, with 8 bases identical to TRBD1. V lost 5 bases, J lost 4 bases, and 6 bases stayed unmatched. The CDR3 spans 14 residues. In germline, CDR1 is PRHDT, CDR2 FYEKMQ (reference sequence). CDR3: CASSQGQGRTEAFF. In nucleotides, the CDR3 is TGTGCCAGCAGCCAAGGACAGGGTCGCACTGAAGCTTTCTTT.

This clone has a handful of counts. The chain links TRBV11-3 to TRBJ2-2; D possibly corresponds to TRBD1 (6 bases). CDR3 size: 15 residues. Per germline, CDR1 SGHNT and CDR2 YENEEA. V dropped 6 bases and J dropped 1 base, with 12 bases sitting between them. This CDR3 is CASSPGTQNTGELFF. The CDR3 DNA sequence: TGTGCCAGCAGTCCCGGGACACAGAACACCGGGGAGCTGTTTTTT.

This chain connects TRBV4-1 to TRBJ2-5; no definite D call. This CDR3 region has 13 residues. V lost 1 base to trimming and J lost 3 bases, with 6 bases between them. CDR1 is MGHRA and CDR2 is YSYEKL in the germline V gene. The CDR3 DNA reads TGCGCCAGCAGCCAAGTGTCGGAAGAGACCCAGTACTTC. Its translation: CASSQVSEETQYF.

V and J are TRBV5-6 and TRBJ1-2, with D perhaps TRBD1 (6 bases). The V gene's germline CDR1 is SGHDT and CDR2 YYEEEE. The CDR3 extends over 18 amino acids. With 4 bases removed from V and 4 bases from J, the gap between germline ends came to 26 bases. The CDR3 loop is CASSPTISPGDLSYGYTF. For the CDR3, the DNA is TGTGCCAGCAGCCCTACGATATCCCCAGGGGATTTAAGCTATGGCTACACCTTC.

This chain joins TRBV5-4 and TRBJ2-5; TRBD2 matches 10 bases. Germline V gene data show CDR1 as SGHNT and CDR2 as YYREEE (reference sequence). The CDR3 spans 15 residues. The junction had 5 bases not matched to a gene; V was cut back by 0 bases and J by 6 bases. Here the CDR3 reads CASSLERTSGKTQYF. The DNA of the CDR3 is TGTGCCAGCAGCTTGGAGAGGACTAGCGGAAAGACCCAGTACTTC. Looking up the rest from reference TRBV5-4 and TRBJ2-5 gives the full variable domain: ETGVTQSPTHLIKTRGQQVTLRCSSQSGHNTVSWYQQALGQGPQFIFQYYREEENGRGNFPPRFSGLQFPNYSSELNVNALELDDSALYLCASSLERTSGKTQYFGPGTRLLVL.